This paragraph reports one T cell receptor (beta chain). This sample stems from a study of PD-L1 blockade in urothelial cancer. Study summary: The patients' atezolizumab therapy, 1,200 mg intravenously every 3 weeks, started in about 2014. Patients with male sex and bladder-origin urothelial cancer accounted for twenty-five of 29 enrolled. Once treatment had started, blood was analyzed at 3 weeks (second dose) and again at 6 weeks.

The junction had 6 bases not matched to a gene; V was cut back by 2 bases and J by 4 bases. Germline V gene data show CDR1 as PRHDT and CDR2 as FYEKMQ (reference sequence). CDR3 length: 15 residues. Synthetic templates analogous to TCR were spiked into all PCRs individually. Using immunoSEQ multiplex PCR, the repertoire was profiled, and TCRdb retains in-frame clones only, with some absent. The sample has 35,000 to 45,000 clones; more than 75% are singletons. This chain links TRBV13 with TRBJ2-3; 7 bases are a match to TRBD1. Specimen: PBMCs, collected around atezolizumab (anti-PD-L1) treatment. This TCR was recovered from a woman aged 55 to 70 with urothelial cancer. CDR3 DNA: TGTGCCAGCAGCTTATCCCGGACAGGTTCAGATACGCAGTATTTT. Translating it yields CASSLSRTGSDTQYF. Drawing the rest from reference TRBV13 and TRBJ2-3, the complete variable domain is AAGVIQSPRHLIKEKRETATLKCYPIPRHDTVYWYQQGPGQDPQFLISFYEKMQSDKGSIPDRFSAQQFSDYHSELNMSSLELGDSALYFCASSLSRTGSDTQYFGPGTRLTVL.